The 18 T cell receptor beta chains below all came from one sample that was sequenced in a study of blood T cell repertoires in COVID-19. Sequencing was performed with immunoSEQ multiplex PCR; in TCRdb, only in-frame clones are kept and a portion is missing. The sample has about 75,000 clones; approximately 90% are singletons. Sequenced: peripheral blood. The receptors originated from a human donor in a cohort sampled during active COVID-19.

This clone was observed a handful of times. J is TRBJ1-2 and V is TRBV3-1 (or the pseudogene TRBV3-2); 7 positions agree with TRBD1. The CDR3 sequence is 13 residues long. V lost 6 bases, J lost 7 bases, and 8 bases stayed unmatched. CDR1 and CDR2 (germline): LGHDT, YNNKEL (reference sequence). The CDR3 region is CASRETGYGGYTF. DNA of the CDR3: TGTGCCAGCAGGGAGACAGGGTACGGTGGCTACACCTTC.

This CDR3 is CASSLARDPNYEQYF. Here the CDR3 DNA reads TGTGCCAGCAGCTTAGCGCGCGATCCTAACTACGAGCAGTACTTC. The chain employs TRBV7-6 and TRBJ2-7; D is undetermined. Per germline, CDR1 SGHVS and CDR2 FNYEAQ. The V end lost 0 bases, the J end lost 3 bases, and 12 bases lay between the germline ends. The CDR3 loop spans 15 amino acids.

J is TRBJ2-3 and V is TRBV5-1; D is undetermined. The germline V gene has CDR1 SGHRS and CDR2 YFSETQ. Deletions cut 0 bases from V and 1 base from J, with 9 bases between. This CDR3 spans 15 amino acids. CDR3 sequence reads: CASSLDSTGTDTQYF. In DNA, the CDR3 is TGCGCCAGCAGCTTGGACAGCACGGGCACAGATACGCAGTATTTT.

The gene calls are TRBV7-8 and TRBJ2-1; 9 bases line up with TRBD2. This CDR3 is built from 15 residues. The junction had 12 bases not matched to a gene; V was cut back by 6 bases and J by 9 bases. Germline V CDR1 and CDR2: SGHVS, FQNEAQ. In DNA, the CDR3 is TGTGCCAGCAGGCCCTTTGGCGGGAGGGACCGTGAGCAGTTCTTC. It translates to CASRPFGGRDREQFF. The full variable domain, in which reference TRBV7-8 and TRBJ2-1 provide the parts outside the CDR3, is GAGVSQSPRYKVAKRGQDVALRCDPISGHVSLFWYQQALGQGPEFLTYFQNEAQLDKSGLPSDRFFAERPEGSVSTLKIQRTQQEDSAVYLCASRPFGGRDREQFFGPGTRLTVL.

CDR3 sequence: CAWRTQGSGANVLTF. CDR3 DNA sequence: TGTGCCTGGAGAACACAGGGCTCTGGGGCCAACGTCCTGACTTTC. The rearrangement links TRBV30 to TRBJ2-6, with a weak D call TRBD1 (6 bases). V was trimmed by 3 bases and J by 0 bases, leaving 9 bases between them. The CDR3 has 15 residues. CDR1 and CDR2 from the germline V gene are GTSNPN and SVGIG (reference sequence). Full variable domain (missing parts from reference TRBV30 and TRBJ2-6): SQTIHQWPATLVQPVGSPLSLECTVEGTSNPNLYWYRQAAGRGLQLLFYSVGIGQISSEVPQNLSASRPQDRQFILSSKKLLLSDSGFYLCAWRTQGSGANVLTFGAGSRLTVL.

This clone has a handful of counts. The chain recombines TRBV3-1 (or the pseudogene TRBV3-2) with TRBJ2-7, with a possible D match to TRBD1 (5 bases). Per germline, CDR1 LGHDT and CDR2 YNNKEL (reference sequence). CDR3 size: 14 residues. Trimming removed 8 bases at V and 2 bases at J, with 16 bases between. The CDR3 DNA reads TGTGCCAGCGTTCAGGGTGAGGCCCCCTACGAGCAGTACTTC. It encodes CASVQGEAPYEQYF.

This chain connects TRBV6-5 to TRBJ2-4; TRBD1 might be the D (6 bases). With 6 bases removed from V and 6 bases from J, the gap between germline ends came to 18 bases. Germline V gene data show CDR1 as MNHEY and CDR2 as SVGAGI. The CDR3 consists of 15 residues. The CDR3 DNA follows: TGTGCCAGCAGACTACAGGGTACGCCGGTAAACATTCAGTACTTC. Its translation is CASRLQGTPVNIQYF.

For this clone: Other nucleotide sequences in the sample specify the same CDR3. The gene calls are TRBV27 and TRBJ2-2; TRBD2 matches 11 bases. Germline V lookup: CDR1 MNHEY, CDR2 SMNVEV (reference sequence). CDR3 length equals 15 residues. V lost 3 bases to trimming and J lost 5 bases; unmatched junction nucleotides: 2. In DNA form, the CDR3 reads TGTGCCAGCAGTTTTGGGACTAGCGGAACCGGGGAGCTGTTTTTT. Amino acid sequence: CASSFGTSGTGELFF.

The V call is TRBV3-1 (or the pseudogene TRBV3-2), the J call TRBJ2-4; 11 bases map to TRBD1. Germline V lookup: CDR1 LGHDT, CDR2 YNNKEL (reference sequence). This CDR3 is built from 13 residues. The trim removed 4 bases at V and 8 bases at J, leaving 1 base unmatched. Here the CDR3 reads CASSPGQGDIQYF. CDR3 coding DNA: TGTGCCAGCAGCCCGGGACAGGGGGACATTCAGTACTTC.

DNA of the CDR3: TGTGCCAGCAACGGACAGGGGGGGAAGAACACTGAAGCTTTCTTT. Amino acids: CASNGQGGKNTEAFF. The chain joins TRBV6-5 to TRBJ1-1; the match to TRBD1 covers 10 bases. This CDR3 contains 15 residues. In germline, CDR1 is MNHEY, CDR2 SVGAGI. The ends lost 7 bases at V and 1 base at J; junction bases unmatched: 6.

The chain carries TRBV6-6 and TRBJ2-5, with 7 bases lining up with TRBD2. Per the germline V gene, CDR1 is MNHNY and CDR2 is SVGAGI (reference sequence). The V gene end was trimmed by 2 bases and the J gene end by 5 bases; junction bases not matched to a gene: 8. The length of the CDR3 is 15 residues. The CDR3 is CASSYRTSGRETQYF. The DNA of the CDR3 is TGTGCCAGCAGTTACCGGACTAGTGGGCGGGAGACCCAGTACTTC.

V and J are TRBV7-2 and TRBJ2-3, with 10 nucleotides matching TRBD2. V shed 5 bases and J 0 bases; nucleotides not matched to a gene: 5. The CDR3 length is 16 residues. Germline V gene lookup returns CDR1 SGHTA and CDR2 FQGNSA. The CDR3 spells CASSVSGGASTDTQYF. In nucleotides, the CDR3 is TGTGCCAGCAGCGTAAGCGGGGGGGCCAGCACAGATACGCAGTATTTT.

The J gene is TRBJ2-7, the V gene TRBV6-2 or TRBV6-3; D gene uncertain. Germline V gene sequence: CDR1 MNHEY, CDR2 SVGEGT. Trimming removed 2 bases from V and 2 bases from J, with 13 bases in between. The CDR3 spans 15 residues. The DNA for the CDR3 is TGTGCCAGCAGTTACGCGGTCTCTGGAGCCTACGAGCAGTACTTC. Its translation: CASSYAVSGAYEQYF.

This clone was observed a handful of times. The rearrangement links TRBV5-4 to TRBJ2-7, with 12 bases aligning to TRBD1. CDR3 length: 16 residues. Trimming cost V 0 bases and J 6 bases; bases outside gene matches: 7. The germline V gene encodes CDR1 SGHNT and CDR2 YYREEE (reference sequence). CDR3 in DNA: TGTGCCAGCAGCTTGGCGTCGGGACAGGGGGCCGGCGAGCAGTACTTC. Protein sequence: CASSLASGQGAGEQYF.

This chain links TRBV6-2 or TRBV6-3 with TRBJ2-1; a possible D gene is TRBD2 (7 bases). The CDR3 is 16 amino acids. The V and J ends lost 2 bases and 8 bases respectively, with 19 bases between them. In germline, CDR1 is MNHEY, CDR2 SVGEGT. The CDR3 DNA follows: TGTGCCAGCAGTTACATGGGGGTGCGGGGGCGCGATGAGCAGTTCTTC. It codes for CASSYMGVRGRDEQFF.

CDR3 bases: TGTGCCAGCAGCCTCCTGGGCGAGCAGTTCTTC. Amino acid sequence: CASSLLGEQFF. V gene TRBV3-1 (or the pseudogene TRBV3-2) combines with J gene TRBJ2-1; D gene uncertain. CDR3 length equals 11 residues. Trimming shortened V by 4 bases and J by 10 bases, and 8 bases separated the two germline ends. Per the germline V gene, CDR1 is LGHDT and CDR2 is YNNKEL (reference sequence).

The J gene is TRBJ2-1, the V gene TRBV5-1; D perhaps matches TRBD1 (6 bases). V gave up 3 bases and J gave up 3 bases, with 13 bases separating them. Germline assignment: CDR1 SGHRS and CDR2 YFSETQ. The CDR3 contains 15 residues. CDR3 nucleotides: TGCGCCAGCAGCTCCCTACCAGGGGACTACAATGAGCAGTTCTTC. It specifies CASSSLPGDYNEQFF.

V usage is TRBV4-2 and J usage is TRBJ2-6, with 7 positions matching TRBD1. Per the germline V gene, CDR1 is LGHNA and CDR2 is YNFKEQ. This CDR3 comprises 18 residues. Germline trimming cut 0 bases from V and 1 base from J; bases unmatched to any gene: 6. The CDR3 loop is CASSQEPLTGSGANVLTF. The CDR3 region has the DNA TGTGCCAGCAGCCAAGAACCACTGACAGGGTCTGGGGCCAACGTCCTGACTTTC.